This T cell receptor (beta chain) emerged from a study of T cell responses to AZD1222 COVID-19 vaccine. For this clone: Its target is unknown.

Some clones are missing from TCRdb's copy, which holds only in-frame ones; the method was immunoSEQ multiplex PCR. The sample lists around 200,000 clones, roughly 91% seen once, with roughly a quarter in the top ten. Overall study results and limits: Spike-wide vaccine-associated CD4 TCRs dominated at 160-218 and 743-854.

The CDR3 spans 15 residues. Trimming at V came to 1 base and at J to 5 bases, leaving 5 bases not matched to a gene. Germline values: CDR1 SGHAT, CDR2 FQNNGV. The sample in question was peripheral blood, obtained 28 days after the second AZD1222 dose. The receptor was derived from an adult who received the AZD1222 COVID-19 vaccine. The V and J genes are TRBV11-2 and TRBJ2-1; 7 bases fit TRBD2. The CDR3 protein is CASSLVGGSNNEQFF. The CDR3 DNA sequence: TGTGCCAGCAGCTTAGTAGGCGGGAGTAACAATGAGCAGTTCTTC.